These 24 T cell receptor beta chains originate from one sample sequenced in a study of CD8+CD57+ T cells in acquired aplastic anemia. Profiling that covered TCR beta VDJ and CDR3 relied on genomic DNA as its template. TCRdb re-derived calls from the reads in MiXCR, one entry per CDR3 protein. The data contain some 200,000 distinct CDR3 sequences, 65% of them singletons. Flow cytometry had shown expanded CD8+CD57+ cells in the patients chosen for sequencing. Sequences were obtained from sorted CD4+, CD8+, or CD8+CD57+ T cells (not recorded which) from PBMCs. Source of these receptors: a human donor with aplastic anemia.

The CDR3 sequence: CASSGIQGVTNEKLFF. CDR3 in DNA: TGTGCCAGTAGTGGGATCCAGGGGGTAACTAATGAAAAACTGTTTTTT. The chain couples TRBV19 to TRBJ1-4; 7 bases match TRBD1. The CDR3 is made up of 16 amino acids. With 5 bases clipped from V and 1 base from J, the junction kept 7 bases outside the gene matches. Germline V lookup: CDR1 LNHDA, CDR2 SQIVND (reference sequence).

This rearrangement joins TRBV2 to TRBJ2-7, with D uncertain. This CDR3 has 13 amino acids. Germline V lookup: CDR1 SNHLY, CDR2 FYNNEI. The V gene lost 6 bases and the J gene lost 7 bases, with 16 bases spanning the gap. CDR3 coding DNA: TGTGCCAGCAGCCGGTCCATCTCAGTAGAGCAGTACTTC. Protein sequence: CASSRSISVEQYF.

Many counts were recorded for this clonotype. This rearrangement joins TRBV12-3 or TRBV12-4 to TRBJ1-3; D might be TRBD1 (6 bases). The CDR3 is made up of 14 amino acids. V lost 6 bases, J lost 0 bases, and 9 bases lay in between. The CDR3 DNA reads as TGTGCCAGCAGCACAGGGTACTCTGGAAACACCATATATTTT. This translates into CASSTGYSGNTIYF.

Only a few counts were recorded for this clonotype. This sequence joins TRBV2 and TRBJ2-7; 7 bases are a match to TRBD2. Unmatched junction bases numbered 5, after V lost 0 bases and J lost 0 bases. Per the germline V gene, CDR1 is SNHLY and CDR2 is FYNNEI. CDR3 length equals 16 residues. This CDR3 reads CASSEAVSGLSYEQYF. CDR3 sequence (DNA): TGTGCCAGCAGTGAAGCTGTTAGCGGGCTCTCCTACGAGCAGTACTTC.

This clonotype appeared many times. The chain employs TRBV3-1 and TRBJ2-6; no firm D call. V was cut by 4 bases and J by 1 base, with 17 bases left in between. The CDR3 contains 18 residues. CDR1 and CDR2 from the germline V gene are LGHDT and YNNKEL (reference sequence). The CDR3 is CASSPQTEGQSGANVLTF. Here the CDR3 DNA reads TGTGCCAGCAGCCCTCAAACTGAAGGGCAATCTGGGGCCAACGTCCTGACTTTC.

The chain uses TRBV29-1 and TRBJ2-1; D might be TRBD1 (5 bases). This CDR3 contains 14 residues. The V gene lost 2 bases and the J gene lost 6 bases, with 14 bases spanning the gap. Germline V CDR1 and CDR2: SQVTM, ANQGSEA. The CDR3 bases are TGCAGCGTTGAAATAGGAGACAGCTCCAATGAGCAGTTCTTC. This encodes CSVEIGDSSNEQFF.

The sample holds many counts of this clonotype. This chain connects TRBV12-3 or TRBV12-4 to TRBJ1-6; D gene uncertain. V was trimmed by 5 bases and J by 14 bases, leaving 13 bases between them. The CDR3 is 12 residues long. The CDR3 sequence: CASSTPQWTLHF. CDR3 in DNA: TGTGCCAGCAGTACTCCCCAATGGACCCTCCACTTT.

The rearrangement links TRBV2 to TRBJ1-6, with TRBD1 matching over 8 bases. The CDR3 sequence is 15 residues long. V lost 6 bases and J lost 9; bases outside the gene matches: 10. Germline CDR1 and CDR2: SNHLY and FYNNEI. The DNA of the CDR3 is TGTGCCAGCAGGGTTACCGGGACAGGCTTTTCACCCCTCCACTTT. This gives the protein CASRVTGTGFSPLHF.

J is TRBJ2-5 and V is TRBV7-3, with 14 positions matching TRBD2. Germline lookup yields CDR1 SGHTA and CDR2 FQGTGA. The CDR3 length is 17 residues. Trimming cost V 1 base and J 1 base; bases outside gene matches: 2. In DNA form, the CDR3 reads TGTGCCAGCAGCTTAAGTGGGACTAGCGGGAGCCAAGAGACCCAGTACTTC. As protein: CASSLSGTSGSQETQYF.

The CDR3 DNA sequence: TGTGCCAGCAGGAAAAACTACGAGCAGTACTTC. Amino acids: CASRKNYEQYF. V usage is TRBV7-2 and J usage is TRBJ2-7, with unresolved D. This CDR3 region has 11 residues. Germline CDR1 reads SGHTA; CDR2 reads FQGNSA. Trimming pared 6 bases from V and 3 bases from J, leaving 6 bases between.

This chain's CDR3 is CAISETGTGLYGTEAFF. Written as DNA, the CDR3 is TGTGCCATCAGTGAGACCGGGACAGGTCTATATGGCACTGAAGCTTTCTTT. The chain combines TRBV10-3 with TRBJ1-1; 8 nucleotides match TRBD1. Unmatched junction bases numbered 12, after V lost 2 bases and J lost 4 bases. The CDR3 length is 17 residues. Germline V lookup: CDR1 ENHRY, CDR2 SYGVKD.

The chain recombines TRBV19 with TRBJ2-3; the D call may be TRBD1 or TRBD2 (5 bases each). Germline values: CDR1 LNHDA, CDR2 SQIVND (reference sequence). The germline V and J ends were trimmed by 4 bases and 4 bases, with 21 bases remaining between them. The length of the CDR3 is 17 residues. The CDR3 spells CASSTTGPRGGADTQYF. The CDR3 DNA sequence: TGTGCCAGTAGTACTACCGGCCCCCGGGGCGGCGCAGATACGCAGTATTTT.

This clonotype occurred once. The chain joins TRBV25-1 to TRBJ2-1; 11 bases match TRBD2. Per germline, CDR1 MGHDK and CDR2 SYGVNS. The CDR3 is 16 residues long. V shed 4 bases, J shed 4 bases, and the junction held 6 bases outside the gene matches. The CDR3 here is CASSVLAGGTYNEQFF. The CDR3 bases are TGTGCCAGCAGTGTTCTAGCGGGAGGAACGTACAATGAGCAGTTCTTC. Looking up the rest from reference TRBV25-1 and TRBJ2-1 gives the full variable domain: EADIYQTPRYLVIGTGKKITLECSQTMGHDKMYWYQQDPGMELHLIHYSYGVNSTEKGDLSSESTVSRIRTEHFPLTLESARPSHTSQYLCASSVLAGGTYNEQFFGPGTRLTVL.

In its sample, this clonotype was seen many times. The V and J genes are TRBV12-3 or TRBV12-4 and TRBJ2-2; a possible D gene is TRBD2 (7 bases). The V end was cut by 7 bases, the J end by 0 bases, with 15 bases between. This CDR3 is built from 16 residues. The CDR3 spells CASIQWGGANTGELFF. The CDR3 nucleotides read TGTGCCAGCATTCAATGGGGGGGCGCGAACACCGGGGAGCTGTTTTTT.

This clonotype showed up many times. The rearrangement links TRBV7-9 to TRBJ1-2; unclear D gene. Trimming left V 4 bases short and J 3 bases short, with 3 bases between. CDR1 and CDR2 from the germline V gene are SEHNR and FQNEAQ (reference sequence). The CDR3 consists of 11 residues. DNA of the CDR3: TGTGCCAGCAGCTCGGACTATGGCTACACCTTC. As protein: CASSSDYGYTF.

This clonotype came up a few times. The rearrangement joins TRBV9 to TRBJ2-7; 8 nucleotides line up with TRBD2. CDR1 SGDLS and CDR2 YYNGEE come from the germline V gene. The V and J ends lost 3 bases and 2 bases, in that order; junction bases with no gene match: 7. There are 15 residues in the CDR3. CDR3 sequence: CASSAGVAGTYEQYF. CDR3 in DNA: TGTGCCAGCAGCGCGGGGGTAGCGGGAACCTACGAGCAGTACTTC.

The CDR3 region is CASRSLTSGGLNEQFF. The CDR3 bases are TGTGCCAGCAGGAGCCTCACTAGCGGGGGGCTCAATGAGCAGTTCTTC. This chain uses TRBV2 with TRBJ2-1, with TRBD2 matching 12 bases. The CDR3 totals 16 residues. The J segment lost 6 bases and the V segment lost 6 bases, leaving 9 bases of the junction unmatched. Germline V gives CDR1 SNHLY, CDR2 FYNNEI.

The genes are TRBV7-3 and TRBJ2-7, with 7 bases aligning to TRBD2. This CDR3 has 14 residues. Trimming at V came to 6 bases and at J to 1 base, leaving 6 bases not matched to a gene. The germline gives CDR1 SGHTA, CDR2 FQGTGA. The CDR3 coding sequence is TGTGCCAGCAGACTGCGGGGGACGTCCTACGAGCAGTACTTC. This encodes CASRLRGTSYEQYF.

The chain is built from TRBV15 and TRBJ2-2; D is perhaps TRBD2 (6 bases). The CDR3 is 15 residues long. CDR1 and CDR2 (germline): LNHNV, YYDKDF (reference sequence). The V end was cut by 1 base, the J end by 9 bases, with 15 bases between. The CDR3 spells CATSRGGVGDRELFF. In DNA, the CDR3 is TGTGCCACCAGCAGAGGGGGGGTGGGGGACCGGGAGCTGTTTTTT.

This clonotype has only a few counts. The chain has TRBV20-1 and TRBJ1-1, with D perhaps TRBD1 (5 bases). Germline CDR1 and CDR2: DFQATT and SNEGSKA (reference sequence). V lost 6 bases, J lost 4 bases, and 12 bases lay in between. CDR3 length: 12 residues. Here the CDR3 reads CSAGRGGTEAFF. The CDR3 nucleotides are TGCAGTGCGGGTCGGGGCGGCACTGAAGCTTTCTTT.

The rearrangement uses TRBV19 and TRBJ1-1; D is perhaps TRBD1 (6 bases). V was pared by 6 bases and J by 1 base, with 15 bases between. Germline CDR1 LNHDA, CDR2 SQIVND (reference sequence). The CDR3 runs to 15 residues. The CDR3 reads CASRQGRARNTEAFF. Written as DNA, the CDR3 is TGTGCCAGTAGACAGGGTCGGGCACGGAACACTGAAGCTTTCTTT.

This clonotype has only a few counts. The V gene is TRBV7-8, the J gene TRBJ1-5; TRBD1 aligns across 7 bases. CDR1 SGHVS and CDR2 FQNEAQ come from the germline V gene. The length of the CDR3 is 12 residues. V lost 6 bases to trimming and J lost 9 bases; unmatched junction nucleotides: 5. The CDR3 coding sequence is TGTGCCAGCAGTAAACAGGGGTCGCCCCAGCATTTT. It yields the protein CASSKQGSPQHF.

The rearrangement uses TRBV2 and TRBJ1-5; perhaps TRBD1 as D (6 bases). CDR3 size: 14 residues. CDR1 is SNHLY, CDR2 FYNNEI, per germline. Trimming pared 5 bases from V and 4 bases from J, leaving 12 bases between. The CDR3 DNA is TGTGCCAGCAGTTATGGACAGTTAAATCAGCCCCAGCATTTT. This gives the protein CASSYGQLNQPQHF.

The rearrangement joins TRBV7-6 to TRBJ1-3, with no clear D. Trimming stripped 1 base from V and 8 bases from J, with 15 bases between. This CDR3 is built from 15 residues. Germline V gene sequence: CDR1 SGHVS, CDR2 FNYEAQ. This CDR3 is CASSLVPGVKDTIYF. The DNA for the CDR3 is TGTGCCAGCAGCTTAGTCCCGGGTGTCAAAGACACCATATATTTT.